This TCR beta chain was sequenced during a study of cytomegalovirus exposure and HLA in healthy donors. In the PCR, 60 Vbeta and 13 Jbeta primers were used. Sequencing used immunoSEQ multiplex PCR; TCRdb keeps in-frame clones, though not all of them. The sample has about 110,000 clones; 65% to 80% are singletons. The V end lost 4 bases, the J end lost 3 bases, and 9 bases lay between the germline ends. The CDR3 consists of 13 residues. Germline V gene data show CDR1 as MNHEY and CDR2 as SMNVEV (reference sequence). Study-level findings and limits: Prior analysis indicated that the majority of TCR beta V segments exhibited productivity approximately 90% or approximately 30% of the time.

As to this clone: Antigen: not known.

The source is a man under 40 in good health and CMV-seropositive. The genes are TRBV27 and TRBJ1-1, with D uncertain. Sequenced sample: PBMCs. CDR3 DNA sequence: TGTGCCAGCAGTTACGCTGGAGACACTGAAGCTTTCTTT. Protein: CASSYAGDTEAFF.